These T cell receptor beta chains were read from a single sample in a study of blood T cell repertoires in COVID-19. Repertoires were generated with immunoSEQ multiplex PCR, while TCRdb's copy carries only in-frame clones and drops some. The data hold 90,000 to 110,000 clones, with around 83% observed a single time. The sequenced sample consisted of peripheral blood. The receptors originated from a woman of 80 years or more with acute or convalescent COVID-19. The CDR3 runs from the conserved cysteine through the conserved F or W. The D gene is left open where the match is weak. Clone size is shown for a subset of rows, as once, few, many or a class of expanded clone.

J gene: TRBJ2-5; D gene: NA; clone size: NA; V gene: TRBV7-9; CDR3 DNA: TGTGCCAGCAGCTTGATGGGGAGAGAGACCCAGTACTTC; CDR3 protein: CASSLMGRETQYF
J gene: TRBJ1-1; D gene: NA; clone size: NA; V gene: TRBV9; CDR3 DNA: TGTGCCAGCAGCGTAGAGGGACAGAACACTGAAGCTTTCTTT; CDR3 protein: CASSVEGQNTEAFF
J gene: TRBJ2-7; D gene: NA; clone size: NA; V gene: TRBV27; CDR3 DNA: TGTGCCAGCAGTCACAGACATAGCTCCTACGAGCAGTACTTC; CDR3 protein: CASSHRHSSYEQYF
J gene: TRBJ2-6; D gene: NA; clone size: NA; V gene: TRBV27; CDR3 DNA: TGTGCCAGCAGTTTATCGGGGGGTTCCAACGTCCTGACTTTC; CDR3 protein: CASSLSGGSNVLTF
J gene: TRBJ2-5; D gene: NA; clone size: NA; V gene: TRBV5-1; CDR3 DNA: TGCGCCAGCAAAGGCGGTACCCAAGAGACCCAGTACTTC; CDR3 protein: CASKGGTQETQYF
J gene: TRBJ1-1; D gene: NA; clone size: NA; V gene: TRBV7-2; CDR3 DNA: TGTGCCAGCAGCTCAGGACAGTACCTTGAAGCTTTCTTT; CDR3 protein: CASSSGQYLEAFF
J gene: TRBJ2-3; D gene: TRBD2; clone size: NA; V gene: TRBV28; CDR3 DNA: TGTGCCAGCAGTTCGCCGGGAGGTCGATTTGATACGCAGTATTTT; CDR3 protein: CASSSPGGRFDTQYF
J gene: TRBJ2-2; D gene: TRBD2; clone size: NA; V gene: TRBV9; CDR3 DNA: TGTGCCAGCAGCGTAGTCGGTAGCGGGAGTAATACCGGGGAGCTGTTTTTT; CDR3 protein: CASSVVGSGSNTGELFF
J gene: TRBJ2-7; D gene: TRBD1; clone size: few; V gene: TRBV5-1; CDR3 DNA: TGCGCCAGCAGCTTAGGACAGGGGATCTCCTACGAGCAGTACTTC; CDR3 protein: CASSLGQGISYEQYF
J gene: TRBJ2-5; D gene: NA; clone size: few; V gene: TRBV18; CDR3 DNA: TGTGCCAGCGCGAACCAAGAGACCCAGTACTTC; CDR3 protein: CASANQETQYF
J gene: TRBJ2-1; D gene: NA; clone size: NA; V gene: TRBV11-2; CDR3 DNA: TGTGCCAGCAGCTTACACCTTACGGAGTATCTCTACAATGAGCAGTTCTTC; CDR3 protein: CASSLHLTEYLYNEQFF
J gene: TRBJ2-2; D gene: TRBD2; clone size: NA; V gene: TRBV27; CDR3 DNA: TGTGCCAGCCGCGGCGGCGGGAGCGCGAACACCGGGGAGCTGTTTTTT; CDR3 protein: CASRGGGSANTGELFF
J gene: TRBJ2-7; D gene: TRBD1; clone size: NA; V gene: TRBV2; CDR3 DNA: TGTGCCAGCAGTCCCCGGACAGGGTTCGACGAGCAGTACTTC; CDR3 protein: CASSPRTGFDEQYF
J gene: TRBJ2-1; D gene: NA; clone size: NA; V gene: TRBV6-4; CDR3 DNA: TGTGCCAGCAGTACAAACAGGGGAGGTGAGCAGTTCTTC; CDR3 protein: CASSTNRGGEQFF
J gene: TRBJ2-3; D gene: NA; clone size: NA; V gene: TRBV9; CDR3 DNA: TGTGCCAGCAGCGCCGGGGTACGCCCCACAGATACGCAGTATTTT; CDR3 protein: CASSAGVRPTDTQYF
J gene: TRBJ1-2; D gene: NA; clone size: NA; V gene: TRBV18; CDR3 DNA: TGTGCCAGCTCACCAGGGGGCTCTGGTGGCTACACCTTC; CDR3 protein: CASSPGGSGGYTF
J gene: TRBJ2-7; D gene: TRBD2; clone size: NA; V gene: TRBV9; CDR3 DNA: TGTGCCAGCAGCGCGGATACCGGGACTAGCGGGAGAATATCGGCCTACGAGCAGTACTTC; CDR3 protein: CASSADTGTSGRISAYEQYF
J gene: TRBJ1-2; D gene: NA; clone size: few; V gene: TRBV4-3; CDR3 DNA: TGCGCCAGCAGCCAAGATACACAGGGAATTTTCTATGGCTACACCTTC; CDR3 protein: CASSQDTQGIFYGYTF
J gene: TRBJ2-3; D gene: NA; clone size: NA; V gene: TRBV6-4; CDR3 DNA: TGTGCCAGCAGGGTACAGGTGGCAGATACGCAGTATTTT; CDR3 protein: CASRVQVADTQYF
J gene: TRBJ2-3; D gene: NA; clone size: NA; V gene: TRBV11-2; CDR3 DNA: TGTGCCAGCAGCTCGCGACTAGGCACAGATACGCAGTATTTT; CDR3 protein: CASSSRLGTDTQYF
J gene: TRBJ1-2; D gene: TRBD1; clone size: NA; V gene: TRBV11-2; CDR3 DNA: TGTGCCAGCAGCATCCATTCCGGACAGGGAATGGGCGGCTACACCTTC; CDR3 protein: CASSIHSGQGMGGYTF
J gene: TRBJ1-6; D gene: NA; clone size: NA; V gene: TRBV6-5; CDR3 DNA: TGTGCCAGCAGTACAGGGTGGGATTCACCCCTCCACTTT; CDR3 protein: CASSTGWDSPLHF
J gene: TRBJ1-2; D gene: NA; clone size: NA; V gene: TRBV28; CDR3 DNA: TGTGCCAGCAGTCAAACGGCCACAGGGAACTATGGCTACACCTTC; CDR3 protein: CASSQTATGNYGYTF
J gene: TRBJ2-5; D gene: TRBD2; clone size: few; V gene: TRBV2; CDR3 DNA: TGTGCCAGCAGTGAAACCTCCGGGACTAGCGGGAGGGGAGAGACCCAGTACTTC; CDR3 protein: CASSETSGTSGRGETQYF
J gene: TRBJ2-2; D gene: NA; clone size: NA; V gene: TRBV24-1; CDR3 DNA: TGTGCCACCAGTGATCTCGGAGGGCCCGGGAACACCGGGGAGCTGTTTTTT; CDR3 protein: CATSDLGGPGNTGELFF
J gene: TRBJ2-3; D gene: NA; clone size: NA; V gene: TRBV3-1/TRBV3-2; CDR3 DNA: TGTGCCAGCAGCCCCTACGGTAGTCCCGGTGCAGATACGCAGTATTTT; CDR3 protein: CASSPYGSPGADTQYF
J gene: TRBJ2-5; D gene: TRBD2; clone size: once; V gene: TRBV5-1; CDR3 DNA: TGCGCCAGCAGCTTGGGAGCGGGAGGCCACTTCCAAGAGACCCAGTACTTC; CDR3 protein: CASSLGAGGHFQETQYF
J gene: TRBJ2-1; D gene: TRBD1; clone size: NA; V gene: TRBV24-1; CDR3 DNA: TGTGCCACCAGAGCGGGACAGGGGTTTAATGAGCAGTTCTTC; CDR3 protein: CATRAGQGFNEQFF
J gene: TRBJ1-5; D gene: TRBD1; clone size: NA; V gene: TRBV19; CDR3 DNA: TGTGCCACAACCTCCGGGACAGGGAATCAGCCCCAGCATTTT; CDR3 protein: CATTSGTGNQPQHF
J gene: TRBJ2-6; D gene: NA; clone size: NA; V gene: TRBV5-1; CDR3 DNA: TGCGCCAGCAGGTGGAGCGGACTTATGACCTCTGGGGCCAACGTCCTGACTTTC; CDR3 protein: CASRWSGLMTSGANVLTF
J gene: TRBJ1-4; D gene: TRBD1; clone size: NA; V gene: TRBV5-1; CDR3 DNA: TGCGCCAGCAACAGACAGGGAGGATCTAATGAAAAACTGTTTTTT; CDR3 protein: CASNRQGGSNEKLFF
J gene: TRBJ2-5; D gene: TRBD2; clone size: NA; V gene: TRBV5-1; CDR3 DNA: TGCGCCAGCAGCTTTAGCGGGAGACAAGAGACCCAGTACTTC; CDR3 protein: CASSFSGRQETQYF